This TCR beta chain comes out of a study of blood T cell repertoires in COVID-19. Some clones are missing from TCRdb's copy, which holds only in-frame ones; the method was immunoSEQ multiplex PCR. Among about 260,000 clones listed, roughly 88% were seen once. The sample taken for sequencing was peripheral blood. This TCR derives from a woman in her sixties or seventies with COVID-19, enrolled during active disease.

In DNA, the CDR3 is TGTGCCAGCAGCGTAGCTCCCGGGAATCCCGGGGAGCTGTTTTTT. This encodes CASSVAPGNPGELFF. The V and J genes are TRBV9 and TRBJ2-2, with D possibly being TRBD2 (5 bases). V lost 0 bases to trimming and J lost 6 bases, with 12 bases between them. CDR1 is SGDLS and CDR2 is YYNGEE in the germline V gene. CDR3 size: 15 residues.